The rows below give T cell receptor beta chains drawn from one sample of a study of T cells after yellow fever vaccination. Using its own MiXCR run on the 5' RACE reads, TCRdb lists one record per CDR3 protein. Of over 250,000 distinct CDR3 sequences in the sample, approximately 4% were seen once. The starting material was PBMCs, obtained 5 days after the yellow fever booster vaccination. These receptors originate from a man between 18 and 29 years old who received the YFV17D yellow fever vaccine. Both conserved end residues are part of each CDR3. A D gene is named only where the DNA matches it firmly. A row's size may be missing; if present it is once, few, many or a size class.

v_gene,abundance,j_gene,d_gene,len,CDR3aa,CDR3nt
TRBV12-3/TRBV12-4,many,TRBJ2-2,TRBD1,14,CASRRTGFAGELFF,TGTGCCAGCAGAAGGACAGGGTTTGCCGGGGAGCTGTTTTTT
TRBV4-1,many,TRBJ1-2,TRBD1,16,CASSQGADRANYGYTF,TGCGCCAGCAGCCAAGGGGCGGACAGGGCTAACTATGGCTACACCTTC
TRBV6-2/TRBV6-3,-,TRBJ1-1,-,16,CASSYRGKTWNTEAFF,TGTGCCAGCAGTTACCGGGGGAAAACATGGAACACTGAAGCTTTCTTT
TRBV20-1,-,TRBJ2-1,TRBD2,15,CSADLGLAGYNEQFF,TGCAGTGCTGACCTTGGACTAGCGGGGTACAATGAGCAGTTCTTC
TRBV4-2,-,TRBJ1-5,-,16,CASSQERPSGAQPQHF,TGTGCCAGCAGCCAAGAGCGTCCGTCCGGGGCTCAGCCCCAGCATTTT
TRBV5-1,-,TRBJ1-3,-,14,CASSLDNSGNTIYF,TGCGCCAGCAGCTTGGACAACTCTGGAAACACCATATATTTT
TRBV20-1,few,TRBJ1-4,-,14,CSARRAGDNEKLFF,TGCAGTGCTAGAAGGGCAGGTGATAATGAAAAACTGTTTTTT
TRBV28,-,TRBJ2-4,-,15,CASSATADTKNIQYF,TGTGCCAGCAGTGCCACAGCAGACACCAAAAACATTCAGTACTTC
TRBV7-9,many,TRBJ2-5,-,15,CASSPLGGWQETQYF,TGTGCCAGCAGCCCCCTCGGCGGGTGGCAGGAGACCCAGTACTTC
TRBV30,few,TRBJ1-1,-,13,CAWNAGGNTEAFF,TGTGCCTGGAATGCCGGGGGTAACACTGAAGCTTTCTTT
TRBV5-6,many,TRBJ1-6,TRBD1,15,CASSWDRKYNSPLHF,TGTGCCAGCAGCTGGGACAGAAAATATAATTCACCCCTCCACTTT
TRBV5-5,-,TRBJ1-6,-,14,CASSLRIPDSPLHF,TGTGCCAGCAGCTTGAGGATCCCAGATTCACCCCTCCACTTT
TRBV12-3/TRBV12-4,many,TRBJ2-7,-,14,CASSLVGFSGEQYF,TGTGCCAGCAGTTTAGTGGGGTTCAGCGGCGAGCAGTACTTC
TRBV9,-,TRBJ2-1,TRBD1,13,CASSGTGHNEQFF,TGTGCCAGCAGCGGGACAGGGCACAATGAGCAGTTCTTC
TRBV19,-,TRBJ2-3,-,13,CASSIVAADTQYF,TGTGCCAGTAGTATCGTAGCAGCAGATACGCAGTATTTT
TRBV6-2/TRBV6-3,-,TRBJ1-4,TRBD1,14,CASTRGQGREKLFF,TGTGCCAGCACCCGAGGACAGGGGAGAGAAAAACTGTTTTTT
TRBV19,-,TRBJ2-2,-,16,CASSEWRAANTGELFF,TGTGCCAGTAGTGAGTGGCGAGCGGCGAACACCGGGGAGCTGTTTTTT
TRBV6-5,few,TRBJ1-6,TRBD1,17,CASSSIGATGYNSPLHF,TGTGCCAGCAGCAGCATAGGGGCGACAGGGTATAATTCACCCCTCCACTTT
TRBV12-3/TRBV12-4,-,TRBJ2-2,-,14,CASSFVGNPGELFF,TGTGCCAGCAGTTTCGTCGGGAACCCCGGGGAGCTGTTTTTT
TRBV5-1,few,TRBJ1-1,-,12,CASSSQGEGAFF,TGCGCCAGCAGCTCACAAGGAGAGGGAGCTTTCTTT
TRBV29-1,few,TRBJ1-2,TRBD1,16,CSVVTRSTGILYGYTF,TGCAGCGTCGTAACTCGATCGACAGGGATACTCTATGGCTACACCTTC
TRBV20-1,few,TRBJ2-1,TRBD1,12,CSARRQGYEQFF,TGCAGTGCTAGACGACAGGGGTATGAGCAGTTCTTC
TRBV5-1,many,TRBJ1-1,TRBD1,16,CASSKGQGISNTEAFF,TGCGCCAGCAGCAAGGGACAGGGGATCTCGAACACTGAAGCTTTCTTT
TRBV18,few,TRBJ2-7,-,13,CASSPPGAREQYF,TGTGCCAGCTCACCACCGGGGGCCCGCGAGCAGTACTTC
TRBV7-3,few,TRBJ2-7,TRBD1,14,CASRDGTGVHEQYF,TGTGCCAGCAGGGACGGGACAGGGGTCCACGAGCAGTACTTC
TRBV20-1,-,TRBJ1-2,-,14,CSATFGGTSYGYTF,TGCAGTGCTACGTTCGGGGGAACCTCCTATGGCTACACCTTC
TRBV7-8,few,TRBJ2-6,-,18,CASSVNRVYFSGANVLTF,TGTGCCAGCAGCGTCAACAGGGTCTATTTCTCTGGGGCCAACGTCCTGACTTTC
TRBV5-1,many,TRBJ2-1,-,15,CASRDLTGVKNEQFF,TGCGCCAGCAGGGACTTAACAGGTGTAAAGAATGAGCAGTTCTTC
TRBV6-2/TRBV6-3,-,TRBJ2-1,TRBD2,20,CASSYSPGLAGYASYNEQFF,TGTGCCAGCAGTTACTCGCCCGGACTAGCGGGATATGCCTCCTACAATGAGCAGTTCTTC
TRBV3-1,few,TRBJ2-7,-,16,CASSQDWARGSYEQYF,TGTGCCAGCAGCCAAGATTGGGCCAGGGGATCCTACGAGCAGTACTTC
TRBV7-9,few,TRBJ2-3,-,16,CASSPNPRQHTDTQYF,TGTGCCAGCAGCCCAAACCCACGACAGCACACAGATACGCAGTATTTT
TRBV29-1,-,TRBJ2-5,TRBD2,12,CSVGTSAETQYF,TGCAGCGTAGGGACTAGCGCGGAGACCCAGTACTTC
TRBV15,-,TRBJ1-2,-,16,CATSRDRPTPNYGYTF,TGTGCCACCAGCAGAGACCGACCGACTCCTAACTATGGCTACACCTTC
TRBV5-6,-,TRBJ2-2,-,15,CASSFRDSNTGELFF,TGTGCCAGCAGCTTCCGGGACTCAAACACCGGGGAGCTGTTTTTT
TRBV20-1,few,TRBJ2-7,-,11,CSARDRDWQYF,TGCAGTGCTAGAGATCGGGATTGGCAGTACTTC
TRBV6-5,few,TRBJ2-5,TRBD1,14,CASTETGYQETQYF,TGTGCCAGCACCGAGACAGGGTACCAAGAGACCCAGTACTTC
TRBV29-1,many,TRBJ2-1,-,16,CSVGGLDRSSYNEQFF,TGCAGCGTAGGGGGGTTGGACAGGAGCTCCTACAATGAGCAGTTCTTC
TRBV29-1,many,TRBJ1-2,-,11,CSVGQFDGYTF,TGCAGCGTTGGACAGTTCGATGGCTACACCTTC
TRBV7-9,many,TRBJ1-6,-,13,CASSQGENSPLHF,TGTGCCAGCAGCCAAGGGGAAAATTCACCCCTCCACTTT
TRBV29-1,-,TRBJ2-4,-,14,CSVVFVGTDNIQYF,TGCAGCGTCGTTTTTGTGGGGACTGATAACATTCAGTACTTC
TRBV7-2,-,TRBJ1-1,-,14,CASSPGQYHTEAFF,TGTGCCAGCAGCCCCGGACAGTACCACACTGAAGCTTTCTTT
TRBV5-1,many,TRBJ2-2,-,17,CASSGGTAPSNTGELFF,TGCGCCAGCAGCGGGGGGACGGCTCCTTCGAACACCGGGGAGCTGTTTTTT
TRBV11-2,-,TRBJ2-7,TRBD1,14,CASSFGQGVYEQYF,TGTGCCAGCAGCTTCGGGCAGGGGGTCTACGAGCAGTACTTC